The present T cell receptor beta chain was sequenced within a study of brain metastases from non-small cell lung cancer. A single count supports this clone. The method was immunoSEQ multiplex PCR; TCRdb's version includes in-frame clones alone and lacks a portion of them. The sample holds around 1,500 clones, 80% to 90% seen once. The sequencing sample was made of tissue from a brain metastasis. This receptor was obtained from a donor at least 40 years old with non-small cell lung cancer.

The CDR3 DNA follows: TGTGCCACCAGCAGAGTTCGGGGGGCCTATGGCTACACCTTC. Protein product: CATSRVRGAYGYTF. The rearrangement joins TRBV15 to TRBJ1-2; D may be TRBD1 (6 bases). V was trimmed by 1 base and J by 4 bases, leaving 10 bases between them. This CDR3 comprises 14 residues. Germline CDR1 is LNHNV and CDR2 is YYDKDF (reference sequence).